The table lists the clone carrying this T cell receptor (beta chain) with many counts. The CDR3 runs 12 residues. V lost 5 bases and J 6 bases, leaving 10 bases between the germline ends. Germline V CDR1 and CDR2: PRHDT, FYEKMQ (reference sequence). Data came from immunoSEQ multiplex PCR; TCRdb stores just in-frame clones and leaves some out. The sample lists over 60,000 clones, 76% occurring once. The entry originates in a study of blood T cell repertoires in COVID-19. This TCR came from a man in his 60s with COVID-19, enrolled during active disease. V and J are TRBV13 and TRBJ1-2; a possible D gene is TRBD1 (6 bases). The material sequenced was peripheral blood. The CDR3 loop is CASSTQGNGYTF. In DNA, the CDR3 is TGTGCCAGCAGCACACAGGGAAATGGCTACACCTTC. The complete variable domain, with remaining parts taken from reference TRBV13 and TRBJ1-2, reads AAGVIQSPRHLIKEKRETATLKCYPIPRHDTVYWYQQGPGQDPQFLISFYEKMQSDKGSIPDRFSAQQFSDYHSELNMSSLELGDSALYFCASSTQGNGYTFGSGTRLTVV.